Sequencing of this T cell receptor beta chain was carried out in a study of blood T cell repertoires in COVID-19. The wider study: Collection of acute and convalescent COVID-19 samples took place in the United States, Italy and Spain. T cells, B-cell-depleted T cells, or PBMCs supplied cDNA or gDNA.

This CDR3 region has 15 residues. Trimming pared 3 bases from V and 3 bases from J, leaving 11 bases between. The germline gives CDR1 LGHDT, CDR2 YNNKEL (reference sequence). In the source study's methods: Quantification of nucleated cells was approximated via reference gene primer amplification. Some clones are missing from TCRdb's copy, which holds only in-frame ones; the method was immunoSEQ multiplex PCR. V and J calls and clone size follow that table, whereas D and trimming were derived from the DNA. The table has a few hundred thousand clones, approximately 91% seen once; the top ten hold about an eighth.

Sample: peripheral blood. The origin of this receptor is a woman in her sixties with acute or convalescent COVID-19. The genes are TRBV3-1 (or the pseudogene TRBV3-2) and TRBJ1-4, with D unclear. The CDR3 region is CASSHSRGPNEKLFF. CDR3 nucleotides: TGTGCCAGCAGCCACTCCCGAGGCCCTAATGAAAAACTGTTTTTT.